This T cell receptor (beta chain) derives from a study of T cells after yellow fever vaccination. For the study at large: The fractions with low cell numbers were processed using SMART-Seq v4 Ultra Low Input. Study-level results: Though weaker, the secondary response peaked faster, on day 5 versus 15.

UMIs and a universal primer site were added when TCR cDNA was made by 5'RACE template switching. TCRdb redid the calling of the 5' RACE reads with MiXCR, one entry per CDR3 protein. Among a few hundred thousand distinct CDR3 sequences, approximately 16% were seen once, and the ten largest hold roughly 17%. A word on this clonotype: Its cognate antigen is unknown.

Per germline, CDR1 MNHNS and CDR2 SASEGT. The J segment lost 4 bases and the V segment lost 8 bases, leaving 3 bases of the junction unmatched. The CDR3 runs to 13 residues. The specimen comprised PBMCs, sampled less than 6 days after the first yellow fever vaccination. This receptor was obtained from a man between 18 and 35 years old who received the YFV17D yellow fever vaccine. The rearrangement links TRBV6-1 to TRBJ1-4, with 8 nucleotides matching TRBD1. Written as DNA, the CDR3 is TGTGCCAGCTCGGACAGGGATAATGAAAAACTGTTTTTT. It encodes CASSDRDNEKLFF.